Reported below is one T cell receptor (beta chain). What it binds is not known. This sample is drawn from a study of cytomegalovirus exposure and HLA in healthy donors. Overall study context: From donors who were HLA-typed, an early data release held 80 million to 85 million unique TCRs.

After removal of 4 bases from V and 2 bases from J, the junction contained 8 bases not matched to a gene. CDR3 length equals 15 residues. Germline CDR1 and CDR2: SGDLS and YYNGEE. Findings of the study overall: The number of N-insertions in an Asian-associated ancestry cluster was reportedly below the 666-donor mean in a later analysis.

60 Vbeta and 13 Jbeta primers were used in PCR. Some clones are missing from TCRdb's copy, which holds only in-frame ones; the method was immunoSEQ multiplex PCR. Across about 79,000 clones, the top ten clones capture about 4.2% of the sample. V and J are TRBV9 and TRBJ1-2; 7 nucleotides align to TRBD1. The sequence came from a young man in good health and CMV-seronegative. The sample comprised PBMCs. The CDR3 reads CASSPGTAKNYGYTF. CDR3 in DNA: TGTGCCAGCAGCCCCGGGACAGCGAAAAACTATGGCTACACCTTC.